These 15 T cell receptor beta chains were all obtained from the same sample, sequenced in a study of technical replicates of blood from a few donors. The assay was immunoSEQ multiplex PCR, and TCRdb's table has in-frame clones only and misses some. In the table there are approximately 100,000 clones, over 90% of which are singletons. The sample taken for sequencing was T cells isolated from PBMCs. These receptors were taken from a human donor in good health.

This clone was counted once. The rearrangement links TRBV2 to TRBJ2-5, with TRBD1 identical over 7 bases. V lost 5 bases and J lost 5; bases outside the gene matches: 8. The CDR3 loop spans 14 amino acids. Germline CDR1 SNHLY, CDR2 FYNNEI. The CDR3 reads CASSQTDRKETQYF. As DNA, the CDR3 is TGTGCCAGCAGTCAAACGGACAGGAAGGAGACCCAGTACTTC.

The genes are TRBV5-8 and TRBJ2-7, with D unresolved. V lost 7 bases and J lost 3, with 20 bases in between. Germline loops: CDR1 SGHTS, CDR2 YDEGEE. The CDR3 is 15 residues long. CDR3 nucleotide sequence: TGTGCCAGCCCCTCGCCAGACAAGCCGCACTACGAGCAGTACTTC. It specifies CASPSPDKPHYEQYF.

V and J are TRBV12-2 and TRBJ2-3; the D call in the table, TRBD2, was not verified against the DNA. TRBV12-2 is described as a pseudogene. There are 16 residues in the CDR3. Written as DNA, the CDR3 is TGTGCAAGTCGCTTAGGGACTAGCGGGAGGGTGTATACGCAGTATTTT. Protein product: CASRLGTSGRVYTQYF.

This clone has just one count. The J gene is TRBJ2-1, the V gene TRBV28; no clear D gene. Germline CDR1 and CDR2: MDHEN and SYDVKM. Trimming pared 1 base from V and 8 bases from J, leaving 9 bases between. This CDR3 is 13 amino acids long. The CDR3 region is CASSLFSVHEQFF. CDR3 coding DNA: TGTGCCAGCAGTTTATTTTCGGTACATGAGCAGTTCTTC.

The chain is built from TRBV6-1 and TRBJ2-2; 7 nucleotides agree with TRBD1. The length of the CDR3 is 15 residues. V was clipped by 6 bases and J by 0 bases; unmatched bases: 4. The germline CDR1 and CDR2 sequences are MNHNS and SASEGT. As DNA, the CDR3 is TGTGCCAGCAGACCTGACAGGGCGAACACCGGGGAGCTGTTTTTT. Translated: CASRPDRANTGELFF.

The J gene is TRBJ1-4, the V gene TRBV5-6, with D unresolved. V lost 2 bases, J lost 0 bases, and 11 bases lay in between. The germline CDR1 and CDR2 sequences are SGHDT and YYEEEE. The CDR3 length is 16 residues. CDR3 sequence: CASSFGLTSTNEKLFF. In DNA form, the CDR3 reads TGTGCCAGCAGCTTCGGGTTGACGTCAACTAATGAAAAACTGTTTTTT.

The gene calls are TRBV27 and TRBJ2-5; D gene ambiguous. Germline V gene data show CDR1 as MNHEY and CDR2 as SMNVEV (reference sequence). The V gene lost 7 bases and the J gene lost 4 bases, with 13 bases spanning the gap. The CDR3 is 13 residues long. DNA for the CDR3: TGTGCCAGCACCCGACCAGGCTCAGAGACCCAGTACTTC. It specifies CASTRPGSETQYF.

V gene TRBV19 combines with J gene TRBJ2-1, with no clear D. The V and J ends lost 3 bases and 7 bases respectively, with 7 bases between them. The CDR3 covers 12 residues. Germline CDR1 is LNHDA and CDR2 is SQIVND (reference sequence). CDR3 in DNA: TGTGCCAGTAGTATGACCGGGAATGAGCAGTTCTTC. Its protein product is CASSMTGNEQFF.

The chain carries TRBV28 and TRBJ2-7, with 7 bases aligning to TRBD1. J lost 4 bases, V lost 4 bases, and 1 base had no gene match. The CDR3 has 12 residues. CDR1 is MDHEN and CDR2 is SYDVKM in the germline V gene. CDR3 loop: CASSSGQYEQYF. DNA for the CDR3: TGTGCCAGCAGTTCGGGACAGTACGAGCAGTACTTC.

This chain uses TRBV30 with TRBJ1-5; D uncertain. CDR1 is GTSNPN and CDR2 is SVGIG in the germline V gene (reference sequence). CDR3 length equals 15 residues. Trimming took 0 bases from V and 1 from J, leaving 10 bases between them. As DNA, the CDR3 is TGTGCCTGGAGTGTTAAGAGCATGAGCAATCAGCCCCAGCATTTT. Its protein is CAWSVKSMSNQPQHF. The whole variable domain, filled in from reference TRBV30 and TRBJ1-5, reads SQTIHQWPATLVQPVGSPLSLECTVEGTSNPNLYWYRQAAGRGLQLLFYSVGIGQISSEVPQNLSASRPQDRQFILSSKKLLLSDSGFYLCAWSVKSMSNQPQHFGDGTRLSIL.

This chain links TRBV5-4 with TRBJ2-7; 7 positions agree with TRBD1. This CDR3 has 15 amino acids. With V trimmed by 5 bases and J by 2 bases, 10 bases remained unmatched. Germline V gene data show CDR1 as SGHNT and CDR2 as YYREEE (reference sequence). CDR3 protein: CASSQDRSNTYEQYF. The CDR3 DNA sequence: TGTGCCAGCAGTCAGGACAGGAGCAATACCTACGAGCAGTACTTC.

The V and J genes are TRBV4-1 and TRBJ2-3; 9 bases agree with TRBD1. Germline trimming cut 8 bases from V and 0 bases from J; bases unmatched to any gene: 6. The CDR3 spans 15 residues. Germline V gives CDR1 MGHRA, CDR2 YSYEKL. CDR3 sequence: CASVLDRGSTDTQYF. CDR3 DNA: TGCGCCAGCGTATTGGACAGGGGCAGCACAGATACGCAGTATTTT.

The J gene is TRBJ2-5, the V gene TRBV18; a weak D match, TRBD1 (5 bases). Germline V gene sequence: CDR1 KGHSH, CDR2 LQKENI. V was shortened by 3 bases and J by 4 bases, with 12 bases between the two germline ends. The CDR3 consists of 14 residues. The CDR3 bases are TGTGCCAGCTCACCGGTTAGGGGCTTAGAGACCCAGTACTTC. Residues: CASSPVRGLETQYF.

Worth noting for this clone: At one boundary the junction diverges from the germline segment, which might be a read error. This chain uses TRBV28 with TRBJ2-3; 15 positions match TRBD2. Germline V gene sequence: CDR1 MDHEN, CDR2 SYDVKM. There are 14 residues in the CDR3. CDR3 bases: TGTGCCAGCAGTGACGGGACTAGCGGGAGGAAGAGAAATTTT. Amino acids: CASSDGTSGRKRNF.

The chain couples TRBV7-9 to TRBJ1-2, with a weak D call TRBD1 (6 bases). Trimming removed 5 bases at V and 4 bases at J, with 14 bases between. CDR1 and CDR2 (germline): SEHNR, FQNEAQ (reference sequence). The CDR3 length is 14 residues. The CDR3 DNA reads TGTGCCAGCAGCCACCGGGACACAGGCTATGGCTACACCTTC. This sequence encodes CASSHRDTGYGYTF.